This TCR beta chain was documented in a study of T-cell memory formation after mild COVID-19. TCRdb re-called the 5' RACE reads through MiXCR, storing one row per CDR3 protein. This sample yields some 450,000 distinct CDR3 sequences, of which around 18% are seen a single time; around 8% belongs to the top ten. Germline loops: CDR1 MNHEY, CDR2 SVGAGI. The V end lost 5 bases, the J end lost 1 base, and 19 bases lay between the germline ends. CDR3 size: 17 residues. The origin of this receptor is an adult woman who had mild COVID-19 (a few samples of this study predate the infection). Cell type and time point are not known. The specimen was PBMCs or a T cell subset sorted from them (not recorded which). This sequence joins TRBV6-5 and TRBJ2-3; D is ambiguous. The CDR3 DNA sequence: TGTGCCAGCAGTGAGAAACAGCCCACTTGGGGCACAGATACGCAGTATTTT. This sequence encodes CASSEKQPTWGTDTQYF.